The rows below give T cell receptor beta chains drawn from one sample of a study of post-analysis software for immune sequencing data. MiXCR, applied by TCRdb to the PCR reads, yields one record per CDR3 protein. The table shows about 460,000 distinct CDR3 sequences, with around 40% occurring only once. Material: blood. All receptors come from a girl between 5 and 17 years old with multiple sclerosis. Both conserved end residues are part of each CDR3. A D gene is named only where the DNA matches it firmly. Clone sizes are given selectively: once, few, many, or a class where the clone is expanded.

CDR3nt | CDR3aa | d_gene | j_gene | v_gene | abundance
TGTGCCAGCAGTCACACCTACGAGCAGTACTTC | CASSHTYEQYF | . | TRBJ2-7 | TRBV14 | few
TGTGCCAGCAGTCACCCTCCGGGACAGGGAGTCCATGAGCAGTTCTTC | CASSHPPGQGVHEQFF | TRBD1 | TRBJ2-1 | TRBV6-5 | .
TGTGCCACCAGCCCCAGCGGGAGGTCTTACGAGCAGTACTTC | CATSPSGRSYEQYF | TRBD2 | TRBJ2-7 | TRBV15 | .
TGTGCCAGCAGCACGCGGGACTCCAGCAGAAATACGCAGTATTTT | CASSTRDSSRNTQYF | . | TRBJ2-3 | TRBV12-3/TRBV12-4 | .
TGTGCCAGCGGAGGGGTATCCTCCTACGAGCAGTACTTC | CASGGVSSYEQYF | . | TRBJ2-7 | TRBV2 | .
TGTGCCAGCAGCTTAACGGGGGACGGTTTCACTGAAGCTTTCTTT | CASSLTGDGFTEAFF | . | TRBJ1-1 | TRBV7-6 | .
TGTGCCAGCAGCCCCGAGGGGGTTGCCGCAGATACGCAGTATTTT | CASSPEGVAADTQYF | . | TRBJ2-3 | TRBV7-2 | few
TGTGCCAGCAGTGGGGCCTCCTACGAGCAGTACTTC | CASSGASYEQYF | . | TRBJ2-7 | TRBV27 | .
TGTGCCAGCAAAGGGCGACGAGAGAATGAGCAGTTCTTC | CASKGRRENEQFF | . | TRBJ2-1 | TRBV6-5 | few
TGTGCCAGCACTCGTCCGGACAGAGACTCTGGGGCCAACGTCCTGACTTTC | CASTRPDRDSGANVLTF | . | TRBJ2-6 | TRBV28 | .
TGTGCCAGCAGCTCGGAGGCTGGGACGAACACTGAAGCTTTCTTT | CASSSEAGTNTEAFF | . | TRBJ1-1 | TRBV7-2 | .
TGTGCCAGCAGCTACCAGAACAGGACCGGGGAGCTGTTTTTT | CASSYQNRTGELFF | . | TRBJ2-2 | TRBV7-9 | .
TGTGCCACGGGGACAGCAACTAATGAAAAACTGTTTTTT | CATGTATNEKLFF | TRBD1 | TRBJ1-4 | TRBV10-3 | .
TGTGCCAGCTCACCATCCCCGACAGCCTCTAATGAAAAACTGTTTTTT | CASSPSPTASNEKLFF | . | TRBJ1-4 | TRBV18 | once
TGTGCCAGCAGCCCGAGCGGGACAGCTCTAGCCAAAAACATTCAGTACTTC | CASSPSGTALAKNIQYF | . | TRBJ2-4 | TRBV11-2 | few
TGCAGCGTTGATAGGGGAGTCAAAGGTGGCTACACCTTC | CSVDRGVKGGYTF | . | TRBJ1-2 | TRBV29-1 | few
TGTGCCAGCAGCTTAATAGCCAGGGGGAACACTGAAGCTTTCTTT | CASSLIARGNTEAFF | . | TRBJ1-1 | TRBV13 | .
TGTGCCAGCAGCTCACCAGGGGGCGGTTACGAGCAGTACTTC | CASSSPGGGYEQYF | TRBD1 | TRBJ2-7 | TRBV7-9 | few
TGTGCCAGCAGCGTAGAACAGACTAGCAATCAGCCCCAGCATTTT | CASSVEQTSNQPQHF | . | TRBJ1-5 | TRBV9 | .
TGTGCCAGCCAGAGCTACAGTTCTGGGAACACTGAAGCTTTCTTT | CASQSYSSGNTEAFF | . | TRBJ1-1 | TRBV12-3/TRBV12-4 | few
TGTGCCAGCAGTTGGAAAGGGAGCAGAAGTTTTCAGTACTTC | CASSWKGSRSFQYF | . | TRBJ2-4 | TRBV12-3/TRBV12-4 | .
TGCGCCAGCAGCGCCAGAGGCCTAGCGGGGACCGGGGAGCTGTTTTTT | CASSARGLAGTGELFF | TRBD2 | TRBJ2-2 | TRBV4-3 | .
TGTGCCAGCAGTTTAGCAGGGAACTATGGCTACACCTTC | CASSLAGNYGYTF | . | TRBJ1-2 | TRBV12-3/TRBV12-4 | many
TGTGCCAGCAGTTTCAGGGTCTACGAGCAGTACTTC | CASSFRVYEQYF | . | TRBJ2-7 | TRBV12-3/TRBV12-4 | .
TGTGCCAGCAGCCCAGGGTTTGTCGCCTACAATGAGCAGTTCTTC | CASSPGFVAYNEQFF | . | TRBJ2-1 | TRBV12-3/TRBV12-4 | .
TGCGCCAGCTCCCTTAGCGGGCCTTACAATGAGCAGTTCTTC | CASSLSGPYNEQFF | TRBD2 | TRBJ2-1 | TRBV4-1 | few
TGCAGTGCTAGATACCCGGGGGAGACCCAGTACTTC | CSARYPGETQYF | . | TRBJ2-5 | TRBV20-1 | .
TGTGCCAGCAGCGTTGCGGGCCCAGATACGCAGTATTTT | CASSVAGPDTQYF | . | TRBJ2-3 | TRBV9 | once
TGCAGTGCTAGAGCAGGGGAGCAACGGGAAAAACTGTTTTTT | CSARAGEQREKLFF | . | TRBJ1-4 | TRBV20-1 | .
TGTGCCAGCAGGGTCGAACAGAGGCAGCCCCAGCATTTT | CASRVEQRQPQHF | . | TRBJ1-5 | TRBV28 | .
TGTGCCAGCAAGTTTGGAGGGAACACTGAAGCTTTCTTT | CASKFGGNTEAFF | . | TRBJ1-1 | TRBV27 | once
TGTGTCAGCAGTTCCCTTAGCGGCCTCTCTTCCTACGAGCAGTACTTC | CVSSSLSGLSSYEQYF | . | TRBJ2-7 | TRBV6-2/TRBV6-3 | .
TGTGCCAGCAGTTTTGGGGGAAAGGGCTACACCTTC | CASSFGGKGYTF | . | TRBJ1-2 | TRBV27 | .
TGTGCCAGCAGCCCATACGGGACAGGGACTTCCTACGAGCAGTACTTC | CASSPYGTGTSYEQYF | TRBD1 | TRBJ2-7 | TRBV7-9 | .
TGCAGCGTACAAGGGCATCCTACAACTAATGAAAAACTGTTTTTT | CSVQGHPTTNEKLFF | . | TRBJ1-4 | TRBV29-1 | .
TGCGCCAGCAGCTTGGAGGCGGCAGGAGGCTACGAGCAGTACTTC | CASSLEAAGGYEQYF | . | TRBJ2-7 | TRBV5-1 | .
TGTGCCAGCAGCCAAGATGGAGGCGGGATCGGTTGGGATACGCAGTATTTT | CASSQDGGGIGWDTQYF | . | TRBJ2-3 | TRBV3-1 | .
TGTGCCGGCAGCTCTCCGGGGACCCGGTATGGCTACACCTTC | CAGSSPGTRYGYTF | . | TRBJ1-2 | TRBV28 | once
TGTGCCACCAGCAGAGACCCTAGCGGGCTACTCTACGAGCAGTACTTC | CATSRDPSGLLYEQYF | TRBD2 | TRBJ2-7 | TRBV15 | many
TGTGCCAGCAGTACCACTAGCTACGAGCAGTACTTC | CASSTTSYEQYF | . | TRBJ2-7 | TRBV28 | .
TGCGCCAGCAGCCAAGAAGTCCGCGGGGGGGTCACAGATACGCAGTATTTT | CASSQEVRGGVTDTQYF | TRBD2 | TRBJ2-3 | TRBV4-3 | .
TGTGCCACCAGCACCCGGACTAGCGGGATAGACGAGCAGTACTTC | CATSTRTSGIDEQYF | TRBD2 | TRBJ2-7 | TRBV15 | few
TGCAGCGTCGCGCTCGAGAGCGAGCAGTACTTC | CSVALESEQYF | . | TRBJ2-7 | TRBV29-1 | .